This record covers a single T cell receptor beta chain. This entry belongs to a study of T cells in tuberculosis. In the study overall: CD1B tetramers identified T cells specific for mycobacterial lipid GMM.

Repertoires were generated with immunoSEQ multiplex PCR, while TCRdb's copy carries only in-frame clones and drops some. This repertoire shows tens of thousands of clones, more than 75% found once; its top ten account for 1.5% to 2%. Thawed, overnight-rested PBMC were stained with GMM-loaded CD1B tetramer, viability dye and anti-CD3, then sorted. The lipid loaded on the CD1B tetramers was C32 glucose monomycolate from Rhodococcus equi. This TCR was recovered from an adult woman with latent tuberculosis. Sample: CD1b-GMM tetramer-negative cells sorted from PBMCs.

In DNA form, the CDR3 reads TGTGCCGGAGAGACTAGCGGAAACAATGAGCAGTTCTTC. Translating it yields CAGETSGNNEQFF. The chain has TRBV6-1 and TRBJ2-1; 9 nucleotides align to TRBD2. After removal of 11 bases from V and 5 bases from J, the junction contained 7 bases not matched to a gene. Germline CDR1 MNHNS, CDR2 SASEGT. The length of the CDR3 is 13 residues.